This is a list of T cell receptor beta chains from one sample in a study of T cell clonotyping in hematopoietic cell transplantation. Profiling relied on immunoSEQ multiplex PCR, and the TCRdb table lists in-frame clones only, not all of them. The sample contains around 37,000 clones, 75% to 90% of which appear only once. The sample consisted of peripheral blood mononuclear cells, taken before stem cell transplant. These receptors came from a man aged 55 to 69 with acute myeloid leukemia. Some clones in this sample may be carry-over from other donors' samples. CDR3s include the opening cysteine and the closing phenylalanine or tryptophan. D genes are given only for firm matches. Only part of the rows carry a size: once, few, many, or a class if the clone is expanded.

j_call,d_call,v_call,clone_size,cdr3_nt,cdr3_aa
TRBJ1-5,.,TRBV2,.,TGTGCCAGCAGTCGCGACAAGTTCGGCAATCAGCCCCAGCATTTT,CASSRDKFGNQPQHF
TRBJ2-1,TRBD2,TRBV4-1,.,TGCGCCAGCAGCCTGAGCGGGGGGGCCTACAATGAGCAGTTCTTC,CASSLSGGAYNEQFF
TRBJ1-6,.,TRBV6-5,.,TGTGCCAGCAGTTACTCCCGGGACTGGCGGTCACCCCTCCACTTT,CASSYSRDWRSPLHF
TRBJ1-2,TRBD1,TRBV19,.,TGTGCCAGTAGTATAGATAGGACAGGGGGCTCTGGCTACACCTTC,CASSIDRTGGSGYTF
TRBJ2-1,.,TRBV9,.,TGTGCCAGCAGTGGGTTATCCGGCGGGCGGGGTGAGCAGTTCTTC,CASSGLSGGRGEQFF
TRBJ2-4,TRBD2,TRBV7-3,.,TGTGCCAGCAGCCCCGGGACTAGCGGCCTCGGAAACATTCAGTACTTC,CASSPGTSGLGNIQYF
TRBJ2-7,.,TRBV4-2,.,TGTGCCAGCAGCCAGTATGCCGCTAGCCCCAGCTCCTACGAGCAGTACTTC,CASSQYAASPSSYEQYF
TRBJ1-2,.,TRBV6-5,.,TGTGCCAGCAGCCGGGACGGTAACTATGGCTACACCTTC,CASSRDGNYGYTF
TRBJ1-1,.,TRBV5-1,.,TGCGCCAGCAGCTTGGCAGGGGACACTGAAGCTTTCTTT,CASSLAGDTEAFF
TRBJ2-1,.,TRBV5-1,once,TGCGCCAGCAGCCAAATAAAGGGGAGCTCCTACAATGAGCAGTTCTTC,CASSQIKGSSYNEQFF
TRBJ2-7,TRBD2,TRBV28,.,TGTGCCAGCACCGGGACTAGCGGGGGGGCCGTCTCCTACGAGCAGTACTTC,CASTGTSGGAVSYEQYF
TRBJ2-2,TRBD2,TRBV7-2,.,TGTGCCAGCAGCTTAGCCCCCCGGACTAGCGGGGGGATCGGGGAGCTGTTTTTT,CASSLAPRTSGGIGELFF
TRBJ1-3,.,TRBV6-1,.,TGTGCCAGCATGGCCGGCCTCTCTGGAAACACCATATATTTT,CASMAGLSGNTIYF
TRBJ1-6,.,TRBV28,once,TGTGCCAGCAGACTGAGGGCTTCACCCCTCCACTTT,CASRLRASPLHF
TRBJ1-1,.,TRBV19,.,TGTGCCAGTAGTATAGATCTTATATCCCCTCCACTTTACGGCACTGAAGCTTTCTTT,CASSIDLISPPLYGTEAFF
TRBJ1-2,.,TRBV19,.,TGTGCCAGTAGTATGGGCAGTTCCCCCTGGGGCTACACCTTC,CASSMGSSPWGYTF
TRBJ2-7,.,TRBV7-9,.,TGTGCCAGCAGCTTATTCCGGGGGCGCGCGGCCTACGAGCAGTACTTC,CASSLFRGRAAYEQYF
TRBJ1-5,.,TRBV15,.,TGTGCCACCAGCAGAGAGAGGGCAGCCCATAGCAATCAGCCCCAGCATTTT,CATSRERAAHSNQPQHF
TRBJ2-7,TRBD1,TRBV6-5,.,TGTGCCAGCAGTTACGGGACAGGGCTGTACGAGCAGTACTTC,CASSYGTGLYEQYF